The subject of this entry is one TCR beta chain. Its antigen is unidentified. This sample was included in a study of CD8+ T cells in alopecia areata. Study-wide findings and caveats: Normal scalp had lower clonality than lesional scalp, with alopecia totalis/universalis lesions showing this most strongly.

Collected material from alopecia areata patients comprised lesional scalp punch biopsies and peripheral blood. The germline V gene encodes CDR1 MNHEY and CDR2 SMNVEV (reference sequence). The CDR3 covers 14 residues. With 6 bases clipped from V and 3 bases from J, the junction kept 3 bases outside the gene matches. RNA was isolated and reverse transcribed to cDNA, the sequencing template. Sequencing used immunoSEQ multiplex PCR; TCRdb keeps in-frame clones, though not all of them. Among about 150,000 clones listed, about 90% were seen once. The TCR sequence derives from a human donor with alopecia areata. The J gene is TRBJ2-7, the V gene TRBV27; 12 positions agree with TRBD2. The specimen was CD8+ T cells sorted from blood, collected at week 0. The CDR3 spells CASRLAGGSYEQYF. In DNA, the CDR3 is TGTGCCAGCAGGCTAGCGGGAGGGAGCTACGAGCAGTACTTC.